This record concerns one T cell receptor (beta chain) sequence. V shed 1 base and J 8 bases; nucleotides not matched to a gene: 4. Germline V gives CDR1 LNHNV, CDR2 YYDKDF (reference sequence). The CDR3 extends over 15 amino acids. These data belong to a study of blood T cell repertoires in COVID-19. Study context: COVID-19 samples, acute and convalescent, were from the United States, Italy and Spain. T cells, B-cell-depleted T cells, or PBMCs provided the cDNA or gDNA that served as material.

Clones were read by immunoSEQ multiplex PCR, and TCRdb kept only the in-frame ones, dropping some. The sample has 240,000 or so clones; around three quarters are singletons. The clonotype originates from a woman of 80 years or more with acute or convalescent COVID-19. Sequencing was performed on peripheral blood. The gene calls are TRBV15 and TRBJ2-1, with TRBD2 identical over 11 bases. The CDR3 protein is CATSRVGLAGDEQFF. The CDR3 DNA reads TGTGCCACCAGCAGAGTTGGACTAGCGGGCGATGAGCAGTTCTTC.